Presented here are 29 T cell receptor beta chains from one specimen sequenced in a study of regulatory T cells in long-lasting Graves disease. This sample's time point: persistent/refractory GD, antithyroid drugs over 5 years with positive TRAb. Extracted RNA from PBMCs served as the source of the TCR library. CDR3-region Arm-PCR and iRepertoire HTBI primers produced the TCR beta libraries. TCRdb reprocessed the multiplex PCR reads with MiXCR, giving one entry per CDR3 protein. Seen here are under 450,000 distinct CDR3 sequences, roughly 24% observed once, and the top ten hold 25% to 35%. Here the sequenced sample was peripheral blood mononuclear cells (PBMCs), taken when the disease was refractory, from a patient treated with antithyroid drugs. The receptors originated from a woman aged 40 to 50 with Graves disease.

The CDR3 reads CASSPLGTGVTYEQYF. The CDR3 DNA sequence: TGTGCCAGCTCACCTCTGGGGACAGGGGTGACCTACGAGCAGTACTTC. The chain recombines TRBV28 with TRBJ2-7; 10 bases are shared with TRBD1. This CDR3 region has 16 residues. Germline CDR1 reads MDHEN; CDR2 reads SYDVKM. The J segment lost 2 bases and the V segment lost 8 bases, leaving 12 bases of the junction unmatched.

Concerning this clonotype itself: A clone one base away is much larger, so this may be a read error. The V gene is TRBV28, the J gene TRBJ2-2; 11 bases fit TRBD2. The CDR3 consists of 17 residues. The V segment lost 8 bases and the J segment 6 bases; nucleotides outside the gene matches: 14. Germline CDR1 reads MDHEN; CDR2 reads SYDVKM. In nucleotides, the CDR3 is TGTGCCAGCCTTAGCGGGAGGGCCCTGGATCGGGCCGGGGAGCTGTTTTTT. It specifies CASLSGRALDRAGELFF.

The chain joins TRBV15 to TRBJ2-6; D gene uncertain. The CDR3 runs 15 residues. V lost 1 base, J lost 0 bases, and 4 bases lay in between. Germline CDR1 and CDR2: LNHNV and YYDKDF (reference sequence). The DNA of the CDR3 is TGTGCCACCAGCAGAGGGGACTCTGGGGCCAACGTCCTGACTTTC. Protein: CATSRGDSGANVLTF.

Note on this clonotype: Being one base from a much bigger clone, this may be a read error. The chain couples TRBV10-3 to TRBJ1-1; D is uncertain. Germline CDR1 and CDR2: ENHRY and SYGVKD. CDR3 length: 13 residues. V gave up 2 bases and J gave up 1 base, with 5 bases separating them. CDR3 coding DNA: TGTGCCATCAGTGAGAACGGGAACACTGAAGCTTTCTTT. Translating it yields CAISENGNTEAFF.

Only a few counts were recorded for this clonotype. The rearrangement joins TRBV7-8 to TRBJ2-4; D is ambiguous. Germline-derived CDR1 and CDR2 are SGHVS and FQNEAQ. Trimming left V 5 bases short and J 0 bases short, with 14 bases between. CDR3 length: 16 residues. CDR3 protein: CASSAPRDLAKNIQYF. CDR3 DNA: TGTGCCAGCAGCGCACCACGTGACCTAGCCAAAAACATTCAGTACTTC.

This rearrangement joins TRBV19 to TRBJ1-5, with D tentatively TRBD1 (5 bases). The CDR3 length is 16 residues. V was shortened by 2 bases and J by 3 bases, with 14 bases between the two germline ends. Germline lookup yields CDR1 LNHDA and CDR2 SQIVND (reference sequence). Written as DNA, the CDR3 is TGTGCCAGTAGTATACAGTTTGGCAGGGCCAATCAGCCCCAGCATTTT. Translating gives CASSIQFGRANQPQHF.

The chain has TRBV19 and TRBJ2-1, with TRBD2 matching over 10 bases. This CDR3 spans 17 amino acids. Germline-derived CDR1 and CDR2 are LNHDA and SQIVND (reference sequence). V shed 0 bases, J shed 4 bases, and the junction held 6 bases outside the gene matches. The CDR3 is CASSIDSGLAAYNEQFF. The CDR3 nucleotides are TGTGCCAGTAGTATAGATAGCGGACTAGCGGCGTACAATGAGCAGTTCTTC.

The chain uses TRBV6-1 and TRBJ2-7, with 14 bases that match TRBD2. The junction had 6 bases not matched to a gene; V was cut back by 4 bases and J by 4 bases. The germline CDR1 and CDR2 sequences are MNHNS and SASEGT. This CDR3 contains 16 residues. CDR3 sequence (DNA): TGTGCCAGCAGTGTTCGACTAGCGGGAGGGCCTTACGAGCAGTACTTC. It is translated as CASSVRLAGGPYEQYF.

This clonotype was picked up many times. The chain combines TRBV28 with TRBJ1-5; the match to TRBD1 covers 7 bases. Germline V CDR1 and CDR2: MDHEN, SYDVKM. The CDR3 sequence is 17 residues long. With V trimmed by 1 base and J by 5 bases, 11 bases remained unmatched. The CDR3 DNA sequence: TGTGCCAGCAGTTTATTGACAGGGTTTGTGTCGGATCAGCCCCAGCATTTT. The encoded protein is CASSLLTGFVSDQPQHF.

The CDR3 sequence is CASSVVGEWADTQYF. CDR3 DNA: TGTGCCAGCAGCGTAGTAGGGGAATGGGCAGATACGCAGTATTTT. This chain joins TRBV9 and TRBJ2-3; the D gene is possibly TRBD1 (5 bases). Germline V gene lookup returns CDR1 SGDLS and CDR2 YYNGEE. The CDR3 length is 15 residues. Trimming stripped 0 bases from V and 4 bases from J, with 12 bases between.

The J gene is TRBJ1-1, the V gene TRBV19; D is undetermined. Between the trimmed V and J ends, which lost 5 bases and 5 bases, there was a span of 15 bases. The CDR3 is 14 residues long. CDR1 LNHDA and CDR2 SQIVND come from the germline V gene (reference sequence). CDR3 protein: CASSLWETETEAFF. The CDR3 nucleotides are TGTGCCAGTAGTCTTTGGGAGACTGAGACTGAAGCTTTCTTT.

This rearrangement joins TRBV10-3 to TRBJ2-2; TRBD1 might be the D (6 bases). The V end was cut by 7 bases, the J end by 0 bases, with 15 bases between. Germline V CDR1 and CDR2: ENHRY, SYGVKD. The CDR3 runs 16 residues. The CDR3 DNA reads TGTGCCATCACCCCAGGACAGAGAGCGAACACCGGGGAGCTGTTTTTT. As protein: CAITPGQRANTGELFF.

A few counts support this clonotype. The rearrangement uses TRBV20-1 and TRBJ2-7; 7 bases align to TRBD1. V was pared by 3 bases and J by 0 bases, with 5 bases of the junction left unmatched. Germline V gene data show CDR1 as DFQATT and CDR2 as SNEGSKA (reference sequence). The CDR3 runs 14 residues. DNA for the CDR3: TGCAGTGCTAGGCAGGGACAGAGCTCCTACGAGCAGTACTTC. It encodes CSARQGQSSYEQYF.

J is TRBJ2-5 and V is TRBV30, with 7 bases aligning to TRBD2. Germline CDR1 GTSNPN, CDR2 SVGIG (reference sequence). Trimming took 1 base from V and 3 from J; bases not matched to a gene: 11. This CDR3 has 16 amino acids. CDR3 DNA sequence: TGTGCCTGGAGTGCTAACATTGGGGCGGGAGAAGAGACCCAGTACTTC. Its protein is CAWSANIGAGEETQYF.

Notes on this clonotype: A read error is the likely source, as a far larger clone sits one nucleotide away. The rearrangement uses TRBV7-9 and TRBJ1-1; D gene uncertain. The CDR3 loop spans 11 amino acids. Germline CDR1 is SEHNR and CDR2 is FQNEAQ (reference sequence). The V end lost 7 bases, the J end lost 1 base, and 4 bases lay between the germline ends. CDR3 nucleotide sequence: TGTGCCAGCAAGGAGAACACTGAAGCTTTCTTT. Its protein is CASKENTEAFF.

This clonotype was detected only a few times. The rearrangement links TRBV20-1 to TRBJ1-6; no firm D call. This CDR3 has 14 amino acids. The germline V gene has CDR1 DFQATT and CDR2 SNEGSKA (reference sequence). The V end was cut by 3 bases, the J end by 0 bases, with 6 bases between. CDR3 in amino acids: CSARQSSYNSPLHF. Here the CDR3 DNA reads TGCAGTGCTAGGCAGAGCTCCTATAATTCACCCCTCCACTTT.

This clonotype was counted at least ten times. The CDR3 bases are TGTGCCAGCAGACCAGCGGGGCAGCCCCAGCATTTT. Its translation is CASRPAGQPQHF. The chain links TRBV2 to TRBJ1-5; the D is unclear. Trimming cost V 6 bases and J 7 bases, with 10 bases left between them. The CDR3 has 12 amino acids. Germline V gene sequence: CDR1 SNHLY, CDR2 FYNNEI.

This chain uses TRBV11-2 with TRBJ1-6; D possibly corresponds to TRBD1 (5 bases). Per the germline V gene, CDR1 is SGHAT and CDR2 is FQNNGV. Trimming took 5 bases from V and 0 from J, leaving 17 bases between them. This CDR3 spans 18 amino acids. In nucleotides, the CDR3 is TGTGCCAGCAGCCTAGGGGCAGTATTCAGCTCCTATAATTCACCCCTCCACTTT. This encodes CASSLGAVFSSYNSPLHF. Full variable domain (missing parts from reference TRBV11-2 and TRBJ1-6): EAGVAQSPRYKIIEKRQSVAFWCNPISGHATLYWYQQILGQGPKLLIQFQNNGVVDDSQLPKDRFSAERLKGVDSTLKIQPAKLEDSAVYLCASSLGAVFSSYNSPLHFGNGTRLTVT.

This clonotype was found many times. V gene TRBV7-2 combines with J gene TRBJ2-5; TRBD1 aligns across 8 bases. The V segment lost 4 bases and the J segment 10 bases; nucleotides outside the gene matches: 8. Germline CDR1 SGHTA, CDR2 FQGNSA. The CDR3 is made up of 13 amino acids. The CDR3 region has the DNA TGTGCCAGCAGCTCGGGACAGGTCAACATCCAGTACTTC. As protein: CASSSGQVNIQYF.

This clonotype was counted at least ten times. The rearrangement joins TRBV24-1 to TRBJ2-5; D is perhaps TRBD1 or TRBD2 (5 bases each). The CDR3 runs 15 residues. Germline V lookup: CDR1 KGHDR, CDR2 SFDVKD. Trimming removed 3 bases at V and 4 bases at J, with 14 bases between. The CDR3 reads CATSDDTRDRETQYF. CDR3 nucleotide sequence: TGTGCCACCAGTGATGACACTAGGGACCGAGAGACCCAGTACTTC.

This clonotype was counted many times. In DNA form, the CDR3 reads TGTGCCAGCAGCTTAGTAACTGGGGGAGAGACCCAGTACTTC. This encodes CASSLVTGGETQYF. The chain couples TRBV7-8 to TRBJ2-5, with D possibly called TRBD1 or TRBD2 (5 bases each). V was clipped by 1 base and J by 4 bases, with 10 bases between them. CDR1 and CDR2 from the germline V gene are SGHVS and FQNEAQ. The CDR3 is made up of 14 amino acids.

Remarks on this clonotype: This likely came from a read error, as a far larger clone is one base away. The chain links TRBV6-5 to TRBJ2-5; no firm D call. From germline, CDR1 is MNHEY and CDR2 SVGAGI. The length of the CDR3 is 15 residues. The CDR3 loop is CVSSYSDLFQETQYF. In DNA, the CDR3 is TGTGTCAGCAGTTACTCCGACCTCTTCCAAGAGACCCAGTACTTC.

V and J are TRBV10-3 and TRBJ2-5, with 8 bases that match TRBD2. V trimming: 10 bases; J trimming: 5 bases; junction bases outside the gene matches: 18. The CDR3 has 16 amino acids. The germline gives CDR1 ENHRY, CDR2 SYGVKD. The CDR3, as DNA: TGTGCCACGGCGGGGCTTAAGGCGGGAGGAGAGGAGACCCAGTACTTC. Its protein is CATAGLKAGGEETQYF.

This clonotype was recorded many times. CDR3 sequence: CASSLVPDAYEQYF. DNA for the CDR3: TGCGCCAGCAGCTTGGTTCCGGACGCCTACGAGCAGTACTTC. This chain uses TRBV5-1 with TRBJ2-7; no clear D. The CDR3 consists of 14 residues. Trimming took 0 bases from V and 2 from J, leaving 9 bases between them. Germline CDR1 reads SGHRS; CDR2 reads YFSETQ.

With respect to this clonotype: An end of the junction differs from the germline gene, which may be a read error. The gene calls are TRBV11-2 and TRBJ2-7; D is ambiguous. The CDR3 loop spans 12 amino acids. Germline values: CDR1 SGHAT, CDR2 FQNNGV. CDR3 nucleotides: TGTGCCAGCAGCTTAGAGGGATTCGATTTGTGCTTC. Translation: CASSLEGFDLCF.

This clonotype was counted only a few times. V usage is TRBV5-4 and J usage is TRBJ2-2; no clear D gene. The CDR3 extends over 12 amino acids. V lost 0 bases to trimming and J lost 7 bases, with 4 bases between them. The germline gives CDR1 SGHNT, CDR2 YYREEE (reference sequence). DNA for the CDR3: TGTGCCAGCAGCTTGGTGAGCGGGGAGCTGTTTTTT. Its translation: CASSLVSGELFF.

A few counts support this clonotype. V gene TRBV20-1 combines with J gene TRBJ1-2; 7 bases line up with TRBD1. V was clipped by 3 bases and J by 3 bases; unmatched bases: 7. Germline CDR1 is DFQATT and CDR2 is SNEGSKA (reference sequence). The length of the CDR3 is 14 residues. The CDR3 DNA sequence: TGCAGTGCTAGGCCAGGGGGAAACGACTATGGCTACACCTTC. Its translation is CSARPGGNDYGYTF.

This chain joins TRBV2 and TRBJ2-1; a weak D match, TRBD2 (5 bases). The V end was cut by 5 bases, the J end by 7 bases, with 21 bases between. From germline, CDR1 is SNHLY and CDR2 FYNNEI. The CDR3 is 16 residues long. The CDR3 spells CASSPGSASGRNEQFF. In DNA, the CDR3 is TGTGCCAGCAGTCCGGGTTCAGCGAGCGGCCGGAATGAGCAGTTCTTC.

CDR3: CASSLYFPTSGSSPGANVLTF. In nucleotides, the CDR3 is TGTGCCAGCAGTTTATATTTCCCGACTAGCGGGAGTTCTCCTGGGGCCAACGTCCTGACTTTC. The chain has TRBV28 and TRBJ2-6; 12 bases are a match to TRBD2. The CDR3 covers 21 residues. CDR1 and CDR2 (germline): MDHEN, SYDVKM. Trimming at V came to 1 base and at J to 2 bases, leaving 12 bases not matched to a gene.